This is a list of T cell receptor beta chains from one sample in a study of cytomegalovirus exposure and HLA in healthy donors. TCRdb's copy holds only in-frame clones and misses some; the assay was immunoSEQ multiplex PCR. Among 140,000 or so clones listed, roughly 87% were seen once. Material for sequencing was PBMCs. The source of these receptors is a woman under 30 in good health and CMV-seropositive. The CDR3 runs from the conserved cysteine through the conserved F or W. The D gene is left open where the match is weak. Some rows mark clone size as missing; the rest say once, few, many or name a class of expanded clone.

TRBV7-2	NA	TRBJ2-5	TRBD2	TGTGCCAGCAGCCTCTGGGCTAGCGGGGGGGAGACCCAGTACTTC	CASSLWASGGETQYF
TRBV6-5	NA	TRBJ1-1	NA	TGTGCCAGCAGTTACGGCACGAACACTGAAGCTTTCTTT	CASSYGTNTEAFF
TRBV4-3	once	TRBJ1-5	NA	TGCGCCAGCAGCCAAGATCCCCAGGGAGGGAGCAATCAGCCCCAGCATTTT	CASSQDPQGGSNQPQHF
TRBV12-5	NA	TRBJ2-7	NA	TGTGCTAGTGGTCCCCGCTCCTACGAGCAGTACTTC	CASGPRSYEQYF
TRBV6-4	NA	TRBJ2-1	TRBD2	TGTGCCAGCAGTGACTCATCCTTGGGGACTAACTACAATGAGCAGTTCTTC	CASSDSSLGTNYNEQFF
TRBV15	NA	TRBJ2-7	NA	TGTGCCACCAGCAGAGATGGGGCAGGGACTGGGGAGCAGTACTTC	CATSRDGAGTGEQYF
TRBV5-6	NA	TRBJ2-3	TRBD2	TGTGCCAGCAGCCCCTTGGCGGGGGGCAGCCCAGATACGCAGTATTTT	CASSPLAGGSPDTQYF
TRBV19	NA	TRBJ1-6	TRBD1	TGTGCCAGTAGTCTTGGACAGGGGGCTTCACCCCTCCACTTT	CASSLGQGASPLHF
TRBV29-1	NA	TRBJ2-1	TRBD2	TGCAGCGTTCGACTGGCGGGGGGCTCAGGGGAGCAGTTCTTC	CSVRLAGGSGEQFF
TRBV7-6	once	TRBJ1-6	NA	TGTGCCAGCAGCTTAGTGGGCAGAGAGAATTCACCCCTCCACTTT	CASSLVGRENSPLHF
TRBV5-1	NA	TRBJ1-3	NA	TGCGCCAGCAGCTCGGAGGGTTATCTCGGAGGAAACACCATATATTTT	CASSSEGYLGGNTIYF
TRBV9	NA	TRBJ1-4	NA	TGTGCCAGCAGCGTAGTGGGGGAGGCCGGTGAAAAACTGTTTTTT	CASSVVGEAGEKLFF
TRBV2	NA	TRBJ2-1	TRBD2	TGTGCCAGCAGAGTACTAGCGGGGGGGCCCTACAATGAGCAGTTCTTC	CASRVLAGGPYNEQFF
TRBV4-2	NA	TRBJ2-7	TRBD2	TGTGCCAGCAGCCGAAATGCCGGGACTAGTGAACCCTACGAGCAGTACTTC	CASSRNAGTSEPYEQYF
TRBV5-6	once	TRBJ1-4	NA	TGTGCCAGCAGCTTGGGGGGAGGAACTAATGAAAAACTGTTTTTT	CASSLGGGTNEKLFF
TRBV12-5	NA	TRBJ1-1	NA	TGTGCTAGTGGGCGCCGAGGGCCCACTGAAGCTTTCTTT	CASGRRGPTEAFF
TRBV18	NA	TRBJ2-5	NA	TGTGCCAGCTCACCAATCCGGGGTAGGGAGACCCAGTACTTC	CASSPIRGRETQYF
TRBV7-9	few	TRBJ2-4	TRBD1	TGTGCCAGCAGCTTAGTTGAAGGGACAGGGACCTACTTC	CASSLVEGTGTYF
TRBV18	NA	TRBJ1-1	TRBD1	TGTGCCAGCTCGCCGACAGGGTTCACTGAAGCTTTCTTT	CASSPTGFTEAFF
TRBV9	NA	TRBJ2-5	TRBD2	TGTGCCAGCAGCGTGTCTAGCGGGAGGAGGGAGACCCAGTACTTC	CASSVSSGRRETQYF
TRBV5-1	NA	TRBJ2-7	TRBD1	TGCGCCAGCAGCCTCCGGAGTGGACAGGGGGGTATCGAGCAGTACTTC	CASSLRSGQGGIEQYF
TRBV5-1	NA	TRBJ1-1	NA	TGCGCCAGCAGCTTGTCTAGGTCGACAGAGCTTGAAGCTTTCTTT	CASSLSRSTELEAFF
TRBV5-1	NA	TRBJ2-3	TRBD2	TGCGCCAGCAGGTCGACTAGCGGGGGCACAGATACGCAGTATTTT	CASRSTSGGTDTQYF
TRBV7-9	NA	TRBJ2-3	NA	TGTGCCAGCAGCTCGACTGGTGGGGGCCCAGATACGCAGTATTTT	CASSSTGGGPDTQYF
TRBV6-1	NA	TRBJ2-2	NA	TGTGCCAGCAGTGAAATACTAGTTTCTCCCGGGGAGCTGTTTTTT	CASSEILVSPGELFF
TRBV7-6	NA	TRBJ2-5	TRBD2	TGTGCCAGCAGCTTAGGGGGGGGTCCAACGGGACAAGAGACCCAGTACTTC	CASSLGGGPTGQETQYF
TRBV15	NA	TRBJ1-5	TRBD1	TGTGCCACCAGCAGAGCTGACAGGGAAGCCCAGCCCCAGCATTTT	CATSRADREAQPQHF
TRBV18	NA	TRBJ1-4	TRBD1	TGTGCCAGCTCACTCGGACAGGGGCAAACTAATGAAAAACTGTTTTTT	CASSLGQGQTNEKLFF
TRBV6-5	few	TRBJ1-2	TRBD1	TGTGCCAGCAGTTACGGGACAGGGGAATATGGCTACACCTTC	CASSYGTGEYGYTF
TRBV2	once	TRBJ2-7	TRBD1	TGTGCCAGCAGTATCCGAGGACAGGGCTACGAGCAGTACTTC	CASSIRGQGYEQYF
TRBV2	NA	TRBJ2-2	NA	TGTGCCAGCAAGTTCCAGACAGTAAACACCGGGGAGCTGTTTTTT	CASKFQTVNTGELFF
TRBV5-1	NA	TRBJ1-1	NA	TGCGCCAGCAGCTTACAGGGTCCTGACGCTTTCTTT	CASSLQGPDAFF
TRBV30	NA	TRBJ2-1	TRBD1	TGTGCCTGGAGGGCCTTCCGGGACAGGACCTACAATGAGCAGTTCTTC	CAWRAFRDRTYNEQFF
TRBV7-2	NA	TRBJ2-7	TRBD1	TGTGCCAGCAGCTTAGACAGGGGCGAATACGAGCAGTACTTC	CASSLDRGEYEQYF
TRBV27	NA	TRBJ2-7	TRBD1	TGTGCCAGCAGTATCCAGGGGGCTTCCTACGAGCAGTACTTC	CASSIQGASYEQYF
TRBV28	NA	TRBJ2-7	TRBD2	TGTGCCAGCCGGGGGGGGGCGGCCTACGAGCAGTACTTC	CASRGGAAYEQYF
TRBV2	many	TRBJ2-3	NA	TGTGCCAGCAGTGTGCGCGGGACGGGTGATACGCAGTATTTT	CASSVRGTGDTQYF
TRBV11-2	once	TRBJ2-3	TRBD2	TGTGCCAGCAGCTTACAGGTGGGAACTAGCGGGGGCACAGATACGCAGTATTTT	CASSLQVGTSGGTDTQYF
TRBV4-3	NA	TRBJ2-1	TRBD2	TGCGCCAGCAGCCACCCCCGGGAGGCTGAGTTCGGTCTATACAATGAGCAGTTCTTC	CASSHPREAEFGLYNEQFF
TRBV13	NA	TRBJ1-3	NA	TGTGCCAGCAGGTTGGGGGGGCTTGGAAACACCATATATTTT	CASRLGGLGNTIYF
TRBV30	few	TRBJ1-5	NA	TGTGCCTGGAGTCAGACACCACGGCAGCCCCAGCATTTT	CAWSQTPRQPQHF
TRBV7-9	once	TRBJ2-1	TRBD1	TGTGCCAGCAGCGGACCCAGGGGGCTCTACAATGAGCAGTTCTTC	CASSGPRGLYNEQFF
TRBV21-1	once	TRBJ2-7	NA	TGTGCCAGCAGCCTTCAAACCGGGCGGGGGCAGCCCTCCTACGAGCAGTACTTC	CASSLQTGRGQPSYEQYF
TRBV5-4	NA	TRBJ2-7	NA	TGTGCCAGCAGCTTGGGAGGGGGCGAGCAGTACTTC	CASSLGGGEQYF
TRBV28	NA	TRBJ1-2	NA	TGTGCCAGCAGACCCGCCTCAGACATCTATCCCTATGGCTACACCTTC	CASRPASDIYPYGYTF
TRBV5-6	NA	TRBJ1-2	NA	TGTGCCAGCAGCTTGGCCTTGAAGGGGGTTAACTATGGCTACACCTTC	CASSLALKGVNYGYTF
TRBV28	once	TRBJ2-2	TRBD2	TGTGCCAGCAGTTCGATACTAGCGGGCAAGGGCACCGGGGAGCTGTTTTTT	CASSSILAGKGTGELFF
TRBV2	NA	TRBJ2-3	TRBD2	TGTGCCAGCAGCCTGACTAGCGGGGCAGATACGCAGTATTTT	CASSLTSGADTQYF
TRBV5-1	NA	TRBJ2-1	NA	TGCGCCAGCACCCTGGGGGCAGTATACAATGAGCAGTTCTTC	CASTLGAVYNEQFF
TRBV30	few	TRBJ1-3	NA	TGTGCCTGGAGTGGGGGGGAACCAGGAAACACCATATATTTT	CAWSGGEPGNTIYF
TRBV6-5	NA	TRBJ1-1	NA	TGTGCCAGCAGTTACCGGGGGGACTACACTGAAGCTTTCTTT	CASSYRGDYTEAFF
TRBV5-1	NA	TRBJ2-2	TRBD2	TGCGCCAGCAGCGGGGGACTAGCGGGCACCGGGGAGCTGTTTTTT	CASSGGLAGTGELFF
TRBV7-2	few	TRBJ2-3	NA	TGTGCCAGCAGCCGCGGACACCCAAGCACAGATACGCAGTATTTT	CASSRGHPSTDTQYF
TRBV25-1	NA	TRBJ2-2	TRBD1	TGTGCCAGCCTGGTGCTGACAGGGAAAAATGAAAACACCGGGGAGCTGTTTTTT	CASLVLTGKNENTGELFF
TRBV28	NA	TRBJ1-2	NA	TGTGCCAGCAGTTCCGGACAGTTACGCTATGGCTACACCTTC	CASSSGQLRYGYTF
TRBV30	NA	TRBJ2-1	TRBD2	TGTGCCTGGAGTGTCGCTAGCGGGGGGAAATACAATGAGCAGTTCTTC	CAWSVASGGKYNEQFF
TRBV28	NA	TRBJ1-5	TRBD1	TGTGCCAGCAGACCCCCGGACAGGGGGTCCCGCCCGCCCCAGCATTTT	CASRPPDRGSRPPQHF